What follows are 5 T cell receptor beta chains derived from one specimen sequenced in a study of high-grade serous ovarian cancer treatment subgroups. Tumor tissue was taken before any definitive surgery or chemotherapy was given. Assay: immunoSEQ multiplex PCR; the TCRdb copy retains only in-frame clones and omits some. The sample has some 40,000 clones, 79% seen once. Sequenced: tumor tissue. These receptors came from a human donor with high-grade serous ovarian cancer.

The genes are TRBV11-2 and TRBJ2-7; 8 bases line up with TRBD1. The CDR3 contains 15 residues. V shed 1 base and J 2 bases; nucleotides not matched to a gene: 4. The V gene's germline CDR1 is SGHAT and CDR2 FQNNGV. The CDR3 DNA sequence: TGTGCCAGCAGCTTAGCCTTGACAGGGGCCTACGAGCAGTACTTC. It specifies CASSLALTGAYEQYF. Supplemented by reference TRBV11-2 and TRBJ2-7, the full variable domain reads EAGVAQSPRYKIIEKRQSVAFWCNPISGHATLYWYQQILGQGPKLLIQFQNNGVVDDSQLPKDRFSAERLKGVDSTLKIQPAKLEDSAVYLCASSLALTGAYEQYFGPGTRLTVT.

This clone came up once. The gene calls are TRBV27 and TRBJ2-7, with 9 bases fitting TRBD2. The V gene end was trimmed by 0 bases and the J gene end by 2 bases; junction bases not matched to a gene: 2. The CDR3 runs 15 residues. Germline V gives CDR1 MNHEY, CDR2 SMNVEV (reference sequence). Here the CDR3 reads CASSLSASGTYEQYF. The CDR3 region has the DNA TGTGCCAGCAGTTTATCCGCTAGCGGGACCTACGAGCAGTACTTC.

This clone has more than one count but fewer than ten. This chain connects TRBV7-2 to TRBJ1-5, with D unresolved. Germline V gene sequence: CDR1 SGHTA, CDR2 FQGNSA. The CDR3 length is 14 residues. With 2 bases removed from V and 0 bases from J, the gap between germline ends came to 5 bases. The DNA of the CDR3 is TGTGCCAGCAGCTTATTGAATAGCAATCAGCCCCAGCATTTT. Protein product: CASSLLNSNQPQHF.

The chain employs TRBV10-1 and TRBJ2-7; D unresolved. Germline lookup yields CDR1 WNHNN and CDR2 SYGVQD (reference sequence). This CDR3 region has 12 residues. Trimming stripped 10 bases from V and 2 bases from J, with 12 bases between. CDR3 in amino acids: CANSRLTYEQYF. CDR3 bases: TGCGCCAACTCGCGACTTACCTACGAGCAGTACTTC.

V is TRBV28 and J is TRBJ1-2, with D unresolved. Trimming took 2 bases from V and 8 from J, leaving 18 bases between them. Per germline, CDR1 MDHEN and CDR2 SYDVKM. The CDR3 has 15 amino acids. CDR3 in amino acids: CASSLHAHQRGGYTF. The CDR3 DNA reads TGTGCCAGCAGTTTACATGCCCACCAACGCGGGGGCTACACCTTC.